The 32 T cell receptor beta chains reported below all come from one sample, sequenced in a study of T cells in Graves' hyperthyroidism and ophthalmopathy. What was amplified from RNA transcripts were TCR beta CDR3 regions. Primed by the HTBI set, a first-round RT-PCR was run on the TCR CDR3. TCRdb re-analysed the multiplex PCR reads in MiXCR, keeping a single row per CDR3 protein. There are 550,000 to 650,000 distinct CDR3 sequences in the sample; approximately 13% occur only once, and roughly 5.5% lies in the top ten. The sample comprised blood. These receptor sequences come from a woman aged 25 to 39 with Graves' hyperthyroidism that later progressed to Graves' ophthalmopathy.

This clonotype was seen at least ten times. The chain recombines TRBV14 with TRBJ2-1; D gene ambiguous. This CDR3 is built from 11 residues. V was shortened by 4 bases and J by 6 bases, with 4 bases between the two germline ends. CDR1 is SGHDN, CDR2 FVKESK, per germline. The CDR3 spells CASSPANEQFF. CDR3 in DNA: TGTGCCAGCAGCCCAGCCAATGAGCAGTTCTTC.

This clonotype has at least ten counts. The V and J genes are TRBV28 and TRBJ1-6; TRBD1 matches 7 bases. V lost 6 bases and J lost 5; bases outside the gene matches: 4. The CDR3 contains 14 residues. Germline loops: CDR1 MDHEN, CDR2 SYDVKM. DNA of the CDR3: TGTGCCAGCAGCCCGGGACAGAATAATTCACCCCTCCACTTT. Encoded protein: CASSPGQNNSPLHF.

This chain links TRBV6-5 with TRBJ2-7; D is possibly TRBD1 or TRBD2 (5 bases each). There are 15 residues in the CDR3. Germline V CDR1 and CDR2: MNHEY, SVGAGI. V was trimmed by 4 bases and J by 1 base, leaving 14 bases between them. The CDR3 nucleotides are TGTGCCAGCAGTTCGACGCTGGGGGATTCCTACGAGCAGTACTTC. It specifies CASSSTLGDSYEQYF.

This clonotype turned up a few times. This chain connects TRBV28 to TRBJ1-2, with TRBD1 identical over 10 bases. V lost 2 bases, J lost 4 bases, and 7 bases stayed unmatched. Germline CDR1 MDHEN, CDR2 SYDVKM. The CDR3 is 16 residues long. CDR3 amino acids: CASSLVGQGYVYGYTF. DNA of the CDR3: TGTGCCAGCAGTTTAGTGGGACAGGGGTATGTCTATGGCTACACCTTC.

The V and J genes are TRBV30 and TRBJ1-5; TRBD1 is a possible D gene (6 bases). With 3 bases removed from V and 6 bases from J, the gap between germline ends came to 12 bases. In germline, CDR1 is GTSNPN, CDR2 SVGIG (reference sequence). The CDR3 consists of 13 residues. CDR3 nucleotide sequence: TGTGCCTGGAGGCCGGGGGGCGGTCAGCCCCAGCATTTT. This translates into CAWRPGGGQPQHF.

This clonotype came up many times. As DNA, the CDR3 is TGTGCCAGCAGCAGGGAACCGTCCTACGAGCAGTACTTC. This translates into CASSREPSYEQYF. The chain uses TRBV7-2 and TRBJ2-7, with D unclear. This CDR3 has 13 residues. In germline, CDR1 is SGHTA, CDR2 FQGNSA. Trimming removed 5 bases at V and 1 base at J, with 9 bases between.

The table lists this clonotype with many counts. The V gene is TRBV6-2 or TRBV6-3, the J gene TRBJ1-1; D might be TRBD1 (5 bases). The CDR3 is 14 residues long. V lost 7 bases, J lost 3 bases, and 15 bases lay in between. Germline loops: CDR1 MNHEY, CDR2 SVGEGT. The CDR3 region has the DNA TGTGCCAGCAATCAACTACGGGGGGACACTGAAGCTTTCTTT. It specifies CASNQLRGDTEAFF.

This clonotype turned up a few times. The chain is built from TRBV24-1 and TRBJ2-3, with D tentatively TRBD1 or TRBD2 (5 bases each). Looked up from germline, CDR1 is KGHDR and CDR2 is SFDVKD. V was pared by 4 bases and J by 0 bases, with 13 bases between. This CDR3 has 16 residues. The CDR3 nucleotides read TGTGCCACCAGTGACCCGGACGGGGCTAGCACAGATACGCAGTATTTT. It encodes CATSDPDGASTDTQYF.

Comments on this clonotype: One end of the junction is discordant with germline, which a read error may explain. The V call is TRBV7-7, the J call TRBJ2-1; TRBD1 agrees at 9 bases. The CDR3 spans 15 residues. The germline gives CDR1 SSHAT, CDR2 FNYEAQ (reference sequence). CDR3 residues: CASSPDRGKMNEQFF. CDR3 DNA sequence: TGTGCTAGCAGCCCCGACAGGGGGAAGATGAATGAGCAGTTCTTC.

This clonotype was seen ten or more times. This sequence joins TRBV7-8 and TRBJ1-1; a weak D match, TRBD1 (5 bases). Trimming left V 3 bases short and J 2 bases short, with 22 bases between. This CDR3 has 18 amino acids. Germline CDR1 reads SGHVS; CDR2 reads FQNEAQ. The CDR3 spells CASSFRVVFGGLNTEAFF. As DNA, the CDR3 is TGTGCCAGCAGCTTCAGGGTTGTATTCGGGGGTCTTAACACTGAAGCTTTCTTT.

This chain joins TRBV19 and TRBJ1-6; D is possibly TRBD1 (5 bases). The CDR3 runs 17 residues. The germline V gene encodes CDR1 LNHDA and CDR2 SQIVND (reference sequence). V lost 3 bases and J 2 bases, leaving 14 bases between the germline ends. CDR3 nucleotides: TGTGCCAGTAGTATCAGTCGGATACAGGCCTATAATTCACCCCTCCACTTT. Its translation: CASSISRIQAYNSPLHF.

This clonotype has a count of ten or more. The CDR3 DNA follows: TGCAGCGTTGACGTAGCGGGGGCCAATAGTGAGCAGTACTTC. Protein product: CSVDVAGANSEQYF. The gene calls are TRBV29-1 and TRBJ2-7, with 9 bases aligning to TRBD2. This CDR3 contains 14 residues. The germline CDR1 and CDR2 sequences are SQVTM and ANQGSEA. V was pared by 3 bases and J by 7 bases, with 10 bases of the junction left unmatched.

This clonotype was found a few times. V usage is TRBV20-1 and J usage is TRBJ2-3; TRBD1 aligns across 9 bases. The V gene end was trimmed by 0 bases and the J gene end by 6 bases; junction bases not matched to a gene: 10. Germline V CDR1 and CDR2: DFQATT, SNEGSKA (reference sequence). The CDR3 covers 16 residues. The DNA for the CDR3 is TGCAGTGCTAGAGAAGACAGGGGGGTGCCATGGGATACGCAGTATTTT. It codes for CSAREDRGVPWDTQYF.

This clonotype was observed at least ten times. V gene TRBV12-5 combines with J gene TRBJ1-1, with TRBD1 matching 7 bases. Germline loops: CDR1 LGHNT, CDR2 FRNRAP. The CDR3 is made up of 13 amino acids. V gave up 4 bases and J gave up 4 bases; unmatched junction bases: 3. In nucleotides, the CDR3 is TGTGCTAGTGGTTCGACAGGGTCCACTGAAGCTTTCTTT. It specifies CASGSTGSTEAFF. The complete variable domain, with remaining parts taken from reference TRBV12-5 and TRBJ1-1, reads DARVTQTPRHKVTEMGQEVTMRCQPILGHNTVFWYRQTMMQGLELLAYFRNRAPLDDSGMPKDRFSAEMPDATLATLKIQPSEPRDSAVYFCASGSTGSTEAFFGQGTRLTVV.

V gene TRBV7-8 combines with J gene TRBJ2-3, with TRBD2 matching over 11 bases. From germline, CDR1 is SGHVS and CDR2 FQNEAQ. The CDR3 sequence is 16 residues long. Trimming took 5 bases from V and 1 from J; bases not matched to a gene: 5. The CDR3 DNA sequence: TGTGCCAGCAGCCCCCCGGGACTAGCGGGCACAGATACGCAGTATTTT. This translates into CASSPPGLAGTDTQYF.

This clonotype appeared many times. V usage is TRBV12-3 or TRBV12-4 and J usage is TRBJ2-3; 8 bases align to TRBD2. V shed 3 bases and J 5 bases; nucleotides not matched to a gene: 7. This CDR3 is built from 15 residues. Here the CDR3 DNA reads TGTGCCAGCAGTTTTGCACTAGCGGTTAGAGATACGCAGTATTTT. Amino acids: CASSFALAVRDTQYF.

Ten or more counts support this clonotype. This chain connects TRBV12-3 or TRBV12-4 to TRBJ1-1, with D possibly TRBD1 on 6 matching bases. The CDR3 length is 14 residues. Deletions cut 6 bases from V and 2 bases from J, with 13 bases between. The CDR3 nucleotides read TGTGCCAGCAGAGCACAGGGTCCAAACACTGAAGCTTTCTTT. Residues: CASRAQGPNTEAFF.

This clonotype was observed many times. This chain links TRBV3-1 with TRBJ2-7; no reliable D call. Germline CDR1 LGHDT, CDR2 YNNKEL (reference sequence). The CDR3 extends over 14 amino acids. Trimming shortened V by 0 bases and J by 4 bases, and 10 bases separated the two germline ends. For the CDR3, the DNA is TGTGCCAGCAGCCAAGATATACTGGGGTACGAGCAGTACTTC. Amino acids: CASSQDILGYEQYF.

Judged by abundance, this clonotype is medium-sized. This chain's CDR3 is CASSVGTDANSPLHF. CDR3 coding DNA: TGTGCCAGCAGTGTAGGGACTGATGCTAATTCACCCCTCCACTTT. The rearrangement joins TRBV2 to TRBJ1-6, with a tentative D call TRBD1 (5 bases). The CDR3 runs 15 residues. Germline-derived CDR1 and CDR2 are SNHLY and FYNNEI. The V and J ends lost 4 bases and 6 bases respectively, with 13 bases between them.

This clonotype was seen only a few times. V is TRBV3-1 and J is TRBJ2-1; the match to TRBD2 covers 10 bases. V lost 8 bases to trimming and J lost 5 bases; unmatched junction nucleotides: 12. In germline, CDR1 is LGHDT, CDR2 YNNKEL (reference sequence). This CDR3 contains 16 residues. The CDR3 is CASGTSGRALDNEQFF. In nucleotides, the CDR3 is TGTGCCAGCGGGACGAGCGGGAGGGCCTTGGACAATGAGCAGTTCTTC.

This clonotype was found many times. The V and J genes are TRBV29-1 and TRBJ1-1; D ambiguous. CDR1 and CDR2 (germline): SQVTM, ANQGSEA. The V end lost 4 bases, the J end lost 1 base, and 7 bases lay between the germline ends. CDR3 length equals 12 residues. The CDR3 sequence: CSVGFGNTEAFF. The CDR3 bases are TGCAGCGTTGGTTTCGGGAACACTGAAGCTTTCTTT.

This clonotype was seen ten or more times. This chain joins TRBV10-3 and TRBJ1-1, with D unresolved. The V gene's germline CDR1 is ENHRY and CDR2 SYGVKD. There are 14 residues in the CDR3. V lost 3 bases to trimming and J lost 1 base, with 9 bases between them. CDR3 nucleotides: TGTGCCATCAGTGAACAACTTCCGAACACTGAAGCTTTCTTT. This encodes CAISEQLPNTEAFF.

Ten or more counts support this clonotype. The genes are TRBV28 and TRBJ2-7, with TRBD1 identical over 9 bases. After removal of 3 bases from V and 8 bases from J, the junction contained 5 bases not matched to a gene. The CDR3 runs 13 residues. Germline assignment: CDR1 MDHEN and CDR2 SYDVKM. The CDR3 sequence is CASSFGTGFKQYF. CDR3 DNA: TGTGCCAGCAGTTTCGGGACAGGGTTCAAGCAGTACTTC.

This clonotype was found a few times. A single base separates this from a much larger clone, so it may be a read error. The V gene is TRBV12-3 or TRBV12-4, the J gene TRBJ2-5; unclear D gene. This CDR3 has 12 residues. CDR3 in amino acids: CASSLEEETLYF. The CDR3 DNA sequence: TGTGCCAGCAGTTTAGAAGAGGAGACCCTGTACTTC.

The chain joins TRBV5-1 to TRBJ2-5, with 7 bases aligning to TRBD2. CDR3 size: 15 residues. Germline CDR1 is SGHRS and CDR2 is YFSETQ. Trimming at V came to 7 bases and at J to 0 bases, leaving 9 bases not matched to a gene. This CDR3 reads CASRPSGGYQETQYF. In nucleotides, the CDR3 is TGCGCCAGCCGACCTAGCGGAGGGTACCAAGAGACCCAGTACTTC.

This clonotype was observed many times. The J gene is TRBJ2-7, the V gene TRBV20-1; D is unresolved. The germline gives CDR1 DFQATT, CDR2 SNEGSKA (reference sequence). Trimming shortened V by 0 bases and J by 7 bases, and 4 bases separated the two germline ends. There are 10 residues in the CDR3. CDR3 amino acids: CSAREAEQYF. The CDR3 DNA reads TGCAGTGCTAGAGAAGCGGAGCAGTACTTC.

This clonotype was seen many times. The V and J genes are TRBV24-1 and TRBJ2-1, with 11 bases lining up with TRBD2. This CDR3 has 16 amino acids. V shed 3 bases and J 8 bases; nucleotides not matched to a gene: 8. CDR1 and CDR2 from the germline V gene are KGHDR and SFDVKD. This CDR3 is CATSDRTSGSRHEQFF. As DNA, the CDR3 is TGTGCCACCAGTGATCGCACTAGCGGGAGTAGGCATGAGCAGTTCTTC.

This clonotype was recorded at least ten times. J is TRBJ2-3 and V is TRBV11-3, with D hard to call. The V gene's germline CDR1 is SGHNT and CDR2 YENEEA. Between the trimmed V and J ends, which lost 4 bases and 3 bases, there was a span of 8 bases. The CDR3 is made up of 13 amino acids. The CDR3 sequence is CASSSRRTDTQYF. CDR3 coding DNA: TGTGCCAGCAGCTCCCGAAGAACAGATACGCAGTATTTT.

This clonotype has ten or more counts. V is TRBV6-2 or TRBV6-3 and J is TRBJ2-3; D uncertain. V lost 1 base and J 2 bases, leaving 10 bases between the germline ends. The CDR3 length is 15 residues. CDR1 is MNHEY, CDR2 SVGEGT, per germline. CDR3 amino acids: CASSYFGPSTDTQYF. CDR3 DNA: TGTGCCAGCAGTTACTTCGGGCCTTCCACAGATACGCAGTATTTT.

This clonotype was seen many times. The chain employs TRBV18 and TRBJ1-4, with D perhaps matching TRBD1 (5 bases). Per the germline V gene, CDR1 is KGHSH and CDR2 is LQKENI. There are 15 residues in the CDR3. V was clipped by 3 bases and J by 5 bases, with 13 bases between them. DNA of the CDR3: TGTGCCAGCTCACCCCAGGGACTTGGAAATGAAAAACTGTTTTTT. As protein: CASSPQGLGNEKLFF.

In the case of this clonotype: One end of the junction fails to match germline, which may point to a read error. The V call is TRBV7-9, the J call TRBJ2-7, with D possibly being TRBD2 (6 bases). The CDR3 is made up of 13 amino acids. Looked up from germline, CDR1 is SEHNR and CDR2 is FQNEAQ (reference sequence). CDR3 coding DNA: TGTGCCAGCAGCTTAGGCGGCGGGAACGAGCGGTACTTC. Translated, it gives CASSLGGGNERYF.

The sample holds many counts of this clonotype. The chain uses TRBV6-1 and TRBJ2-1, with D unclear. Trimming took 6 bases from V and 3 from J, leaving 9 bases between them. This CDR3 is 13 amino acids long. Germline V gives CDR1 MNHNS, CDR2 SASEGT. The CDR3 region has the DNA TGTGCCAGCAGGTTACAAGTCTACAATGAGCAGTTCTTC. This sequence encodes CASRLQVYNEQFF.